The table lists the clone carrying this TCR beta chain with a few counts. This sample includes further DNA sequences coding for the same CDR3. Germline V gene lookup returns CDR1 MGHDK and CDR2 SYGVNS. This CDR3 contains 11 residues. V was clipped by 4 bases and J by 8 bases, with 8 bases between them. The data belong to a study of blood T cell repertoires in COVID-19. Looking at the study overall: Acute and convalescent COVID-19 specimens originated in the United States, Italy and Spain. PBMCs, B-cell-depleted T cells, or T cells provided the cDNA or gDNA that made up the material.

In the study's own analysis: Amplification with reference gene primers provided the estimates of nucleated cell counts. TCRdb's table, derived via immunoSEQ multiplex PCR, lists solely in-frame clones and lacks some. The V and J calls and clone size are taken from that table; D and trimming were inferred from the DNA. The sample holds around 370,000 clones, about 93% seen once. Sequencing was carried out using peripheral blood. The clonotype was recovered from a woman aged 18-29 years who had recovered from COVID-19. The chain is built from TRBV25-1 and TRBJ1-2, with D perhaps TRBD1 (5 bases). The CDR3 protein is CASSGGRGYTF. The CDR3 region has the DNA TGTGCCAGCAGTGGGGGCCGCGGCTACACCTTC.